The 22 T cell receptor beta chains below all came from one sample that was sequenced in a study of T cell responses to AZD1222 COVID-19 vaccine. Data came from immunoSEQ multiplex PCR; TCRdb stores just in-frame clones and leaves some out. The table records 100,000 to 150,000 clones, approximately 80% of them present only once. Here the sequenced sample was peripheral blood, taken 28 days after the second AZD1222 dose. The receptors shown here come from an adult who received the AZD1222 COVID-19 vaccine.

The chain recombines TRBV19 with TRBJ2-7; 9 bases match TRBD2. The length of the CDR3 is 15 residues. Germline CDR1 LNHDA, CDR2 SQIVND (reference sequence). The trim removed 4 bases at V and 2 bases at J, leaving 6 bases unmatched. The CDR3 sequence is CASSSPSGGTYEQYF. The CDR3 nucleotides are TGTGCCAGTAGTAGTCCGAGCGGGGGGACCTACGAGCAGTACTTC.

The gene calls are TRBV3-1 (or the pseudogene TRBV3-2) and TRBJ1-2; 9 nucleotides match TRBD1. Trimming at V came to 6 bases and at J to 4 bases, leaving 6 bases not matched to a gene. From germline, CDR1 is LGHDT and CDR2 YNNKEL (reference sequence). CDR3 length: 14 amino acids. The CDR3 here is CASRWDRAPYGYTF. CDR3 nucleotides: TGTGCCAGCAGATGGGACAGGGCTCCCTATGGCTACACCTTC.

The genes are TRBV18 and TRBJ2-1, with D hard to call. This CDR3 comprises 17 residues. The germline V gene encodes CDR1 KGHSH and CDR2 LQKENI. The V and J ends lost 0 bases and 5 bases respectively, with 17 bases between them. The CDR3 is CASSPPIPPLPDNEQFF. In DNA form, the CDR3 reads TGTGCCAGCTCACCACCTATTCCCCCCCTACCCGACAATGAGCAGTTCTTC.

The V call is TRBV30, the J call TRBJ1-6; TRBD1 aligns across 9 bases. Per germline, CDR1 GTSNPN and CDR2 SVGIG (reference sequence). The CDR3 consists of 15 residues. V was pared by 3 bases and J by 10 bases, with 10 bases of the junction left unmatched. The DNA for the CDR3 is TGTGCCTGGAGGCTGGGGGACAGGGAGGGCTCACCCCTCCACTTT. It specifies CAWRLGDREGSPLHF.

The chain carries TRBV19 and TRBJ1-5; no clear D gene. The V gene's germline CDR1 is LNHDA and CDR2 SQIVND (reference sequence). The V and J ends lost 2 bases and 9 bases respectively, with 17 bases between them. The CDR3 loop spans 15 amino acids. CDR3 in amino acids: CASSILSGDRRPQHF. The CDR3 DNA is TGTGCCAGTAGTATACTGTCAGGCGATCGGCGGCCCCAGCATTTT. Supplemented by reference TRBV19 and TRBJ1-5, the full variable domain reads DGGITQSPKYLFRKEGQNVTLSCEQNLNHDAMYWYRQDPGQGLRLIYYSQIVNDFQKGDIAEGYSVSREKKESFPLTVTSAQKNPTAFYLCASSILSGDRRPQHFGDGTRLSIL.

The sample holds one count of this clone. This chain links TRBV2 with TRBJ2-3; 9 bases are a match to TRBD2. The trim removed 4 bases at V and 3 bases at J, leaving 5 bases unmatched. CDR3 length: 15 amino acids. The V gene's germline CDR1 is SNHLY and CDR2 FYNNEI. CDR3 in amino acids: CASSAASGVTDTQYF. CDR3 coding DNA: TGTGCCAGCAGTGCGGCTAGCGGGGTAACAGATACGCAGTATTTT.

The J gene is TRBJ1-2, the V gene TRBV5-6, with 7 bases aligning to TRBD1. The junction had 1 base not matched to a gene; V was cut back by 6 bases and J by 5 bases. The CDR3 consists of 11 residues. The germline CDR1 and CDR2 sequences are SGHDT and YYEEEE. The chain's CDR3 is CASTRGYGYTF. The CDR3 DNA reads TGTGCCAGCACCAGGGGGTATGGCTACACCTTC.

V usage is TRBV3-1 (or the pseudogene TRBV3-2) and J usage is TRBJ1-4; D is perhaps TRBD1 (5 bases). V was cut by 3 bases and J by 12 bases, with 11 bases left in between. Germline V gives CDR1 LGHDT, CDR2 YNNKEL (reference sequence). This CDR3 has 12 amino acids. The CDR3 coding sequence is TGTGCCAGCAGCCATTTTGGGGGAGAACTGTTTTTT. It codes for CASSHFGGELFF.

The V and J genes are TRBV28 and TRBJ1-1; TRBD1 is a possible D gene (5 bases). Germline V gene data show CDR1 as MDHEN and CDR2 as SYDVKM. Trimming took 3 bases from V and 5 from J, leaving 16 bases between them. The CDR3 runs 15 residues. Written as DNA, the CDR3 is TGTGCCAGCAGTTTTCCGATCGGGGGAGGGACTGAAGCTTTCTTT. Its protein product is CASSFPIGGGTEAFF.

This rearrangement joins TRBV28 to TRBJ1-2, with 7 bases fitting TRBD1. The CDR3 totals 14 residues. Germline CDR1 MDHEN, CDR2 SYDVKM. Germline trimming cut 7 bases from V and 2 bases from J; bases unmatched to any gene: 7. CDR3 nucleotides: TGTGCCAGCACTCTTGGGACAGAGAACTATGGCTACACCTTC. Amino acids: CASTLGTENYGYTF.

CDR3 DNA sequence: TGTGCCAGCAGCCCGTCGGGGGGCGCAGATAATCAGCCCCAGCATTTT. It yields the protein CASSPSGGADNQPQHF. The chain is built from TRBV28 and TRBJ1-5; tentative D call: TRBD1 (6 bases). The CDR3 is 16 residues long. Trimming took off 6 bases at V and 4 bases at J, with 19 bases between the two ends. Germline V gene data show CDR1 as MDHEN and CDR2 as SYDVKM.

The rearrangement joins TRBV3-1 (or the pseudogene TRBV3-2) to TRBJ2-7, with D hard to call. The length of the CDR3 is 13 residues. Trimming removed 4 bases at V and 6 bases at J, with 13 bases between. Germline V gene sequence: CDR1 LGHDT, CDR2 YNNKEL (reference sequence). CDR3 in DNA: TGTGCCAGCAGCCCAAGTCTCATCCGCGAGCAGTACTTC. This sequence encodes CASSPSLIREQYF.

The chain combines TRBV5-6 with TRBJ1-1; D not resolved. The length of the CDR3 is 13 residues. Trimming took 2 bases from V and 1 from J, leaving 6 bases between them. Per germline, CDR1 SGHDT and CDR2 YYEEEE. The CDR3 is CASSFSRNTEAFF. CDR3 coding DNA: TGTGCCAGCAGCTTTAGCCGGAACACTGAAGCTTTCTTT.

The V call is TRBV7-9, the J call TRBJ1-5, with no clear D. The V end was cut by 4 bases, the J end by 4 bases, with 14 bases between. The CDR3 is 15 residues long. The germline CDR1 and CDR2 sequences are SEHNR and FQNEAQ (reference sequence). The chain's CDR3 is CASSSTRPGNQPQHF. Written as DNA, the CDR3 is TGTGCCAGCAGCTCGACCCGCCCAGGTAATCAGCCCCAGCATTTT. The whole variable domain, remainder taken from reference TRBV7-9 and TRBJ1-5, is DTGVSQNPRHKITKRGQNVTFRCDPISEHNRLYWYRQTLGQGPEFLTYFQNEAQLEKSRLLSDRFSAERPKGSFSTLEIQRTEQGDSAMYLCASSSTRPGNQPQHFGDGTRLSIL.

The chain couples TRBV28 to TRBJ1-5, with D unresolved. V gave up 1 base and J gave up 2 bases, with 21 bases separating them. Looked up from germline, CDR1 is MDHEN and CDR2 is SYDVKM. This CDR3 comprises 19 residues. Here the CDR3 DNA reads TGTGCCAGCAGTTTATTGACACATGGTCCTGAGAAACGCAATCAGCCCCAGCATTTT. Translation gives CASSLLTHGPEKRNQPQHF.

The V and J genes are TRBV15 and TRBJ2-1; 10 nucleotides agree with TRBD2. Germline assignment: CDR1 LNHNV and CDR2 YYDKDF (reference sequence). The junction had 13 bases not matched to a gene; V was cut back by 5 bases and J by 0 bases. This CDR3 is 19 amino acids long. The CDR3 nucleotides are TGTGCCACCAGCGGGAGACTAGCGGGCGGATCGTCCTCCTACAATGAGCAGTTCTTC. Its translation: CATSGRLAGGSSSYNEQFF.

The chain uses TRBV5-1 and TRBJ2-7; TRBD2 matches 9 bases. Germline loops: CDR1 SGHRS, CDR2 YFSETQ. This CDR3 is built from 17 residues. Trimming removed 4 bases from V and 1 base from J; junction bases left unmatched: 12. The CDR3 reads CASSRDLLAGESYEQYF. The DNA of the CDR3 is TGCGCCAGCAGCCGAGACCTCTTAGCGGGGGAGTCCTACGAGCAGTACTTC.

The chain is built from TRBV7-3 and TRBJ1-6; weak D call: TRBD1 (6 bases). Trimming took 3 bases from V and 7 from J, leaving 10 bases between them. Germline V gives CDR1 SGHTA, CDR2 FQGTGA. The CDR3 length is 14 residues. For the CDR3, the DNA is TGTGCCAGCAGCTTCAGGGGTGGGAATTCACCCCTCCACTTT. This sequence encodes CASSFRGGNSPLHF.

In its sample, this clone was seen a few times. This chain uses TRBV5-1 with TRBJ1-1, with D unresolved. V lost 0 bases to trimming and J lost 4 bases, with 13 bases between them. The CDR3 runs 15 residues. The germline gives CDR1 SGHRS, CDR2 YFSETQ. The CDR3 bases are TGCGCCAGCAGCTTGGTTTTGTCGGATGGCACTGAAGCTTTCTTT. Translated: CASSLVLSDGTEAFF.

This clone was observed a single time. The V gene is TRBV2, the J gene TRBJ2-1; no definite D call. The CDR3 runs to 12 residues. The V end lost 8 bases, the J end lost 0 bases, and 5 bases lay between the germline ends. Germline loops: CDR1 SNHLY, CDR2 FYNNEI. In DNA, the CDR3 is TGTGCCAGCGCTGACTCCTACAATGAGCAGTTCTTC. As protein: CASADSYNEQFF. Full variable domain (remainder filled in from reference TRBV2 and TRBJ2-1): EPEVTQTPSHQVTQMGQEVILRCVPISNHLYFYWYRQILGQKVEFLVSFYNNEISEKSEIFDDQFSVERPDGSNFTLKIRSTKLEDSAMYFCASADSYNEQFFGPGTRLTVL.

The V and J genes are TRBV15 and TRBJ2-5; TRBD2 matches 8 bases. Germline trimming cut 7 bases from V and 5 bases from J; bases unmatched to any gene: 18. CDR3 length: 17 amino acids. Germline V gene data show CDR1 as LNHNV and CDR2 as YYDKDF (reference sequence). The CDR3 here is CATTSGFSGGVGETQYF. The CDR3 DNA is TGTGCCACCACCTCCGGGTTTTCGGGGGGGGTCGGTGAGACCCAGTACTTC.

The chain uses TRBV7-3 and TRBJ2-1, with a tentative D call TRBD2 (5 bases). V was cut by 7 bases and J by 5 bases, with 15 bases left in between. The CDR3 is 14 amino acids. Germline V gene data show CDR1 as SGHTA and CDR2 as FQGTGA. CDR3 DNA sequence: TGTGCCAGCACCCGTGACCCGGGGAACAATGAGCAGTTCTTC. Translating gives CASTRDPGNNEQFF.